This entry lists 12 T cell receptor beta chains sequenced from one sample in a study of T cells in localized non-small cell lung cancer. TCRdb's copy holds only in-frame clones and misses some; the assay was immunoSEQ multiplex PCR. Among about 35,000 clones, roughly 90% were seen once, and the ten largest hold approximately 2%. Sequenced here: peripheral blood, sampled before any cancer treatment. The receptors stem from a female donor older than 55 with stage I lung adenocarcinoma.

The chain couples TRBV27 to TRBJ2-7; no clear D. The germline gives CDR1 MNHEY, CDR2 SMNVEV (reference sequence). V shed 0 bases and J shed 4 bases, with 16 bases lying between them. CDR3 length equals 16 residues. In DNA, the CDR3 is TGTGCCAGCAGTTTATCGAGTGTTGGGATTTGGTACGAGCAGTACTTC. Amino acids: CASSLSSVGIWYEQYF.

This clone was counted once. The chain recombines TRBV5-4 with TRBJ2-2; TRBD1 matches at 11 bases. With 4 bases clipped from V and 4 bases from J, the junction kept 6 bases outside the gene matches. CDR3 length: 16 amino acids. Germline V gene data show CDR1 as SGHNT and CDR2 as YYREEE (reference sequence). CDR3 amino acids: CASSPGQGASTGELFF. The CDR3 DNA is TGTGCCAGCAGCCCCGGACAGGGGGCGAGCACCGGGGAGCTGTTTTTT.

This clone was seen a single time. The J gene is TRBJ1-1, the V gene TRBV7-9, with D possibly matching TRBD1 (6 bases). Trimming pared 4 bases from V and 3 bases from J, leaving 15 bases between. CDR1 is SEHNR, CDR2 FQNEAQ, per germline (reference sequence). The CDR3 has 15 residues. In DNA form, the CDR3 reads TGTGCCAGCAGCTATACAGGGCAGTTGGACACTGAAGCTTTCTTT. Residues: CASSYTGQLDTEAFF.

The V and J genes are TRBV19 and TRBJ2-3; the match to TRBD2 covers 7 bases. This CDR3 has 16 residues. V lost 5 bases and J lost 4; bases outside the gene matches: 12. The germline V gene has CDR1 LNHDA and CDR2 SQIVND (reference sequence). The DNA for the CDR3 is TGTGCCAGTAGTGGGATTCGGGGGGAGATCGCAGATACGCAGTATTTT. This sequence encodes CASSGIRGEIADTQYF.

For this clone: The sample contains more than one DNA sequence encoding this CDR3. The genes are TRBV11-2 and TRBJ2-5; 7 bases match TRBD2. Per the germline V gene, CDR1 is SGHAT and CDR2 is FQNNGV. The CDR3 runs 14 residues. Trimming cost V 1 base and J 4 bases; bases outside gene matches: 3. CDR3 nucleotide sequence: TGTGCCAGCAGCTTAGGGGGGGGGACAGAGACCCAGTACTTC. Translation: CASSLGGGTETQYF.

V and J are TRBV7-9 and TRBJ2-2; D could derive from TRBD1 or TRBD2 (5 bases each). The V gene lost 4 bases and the J gene lost 3 bases, with 9 bases spanning the gap. The CDR3 loop spans 14 amino acids. Looked up from germline, CDR1 is SEHNR and CDR2 is FQNEAQ (reference sequence). The CDR3 spells CASSSGTHTGELFF. In DNA form, the CDR3 reads TGTGCCAGCAGCTCCGGGACGCACACCGGGGAGCTGTTTTTT.

This clone has just a few counts. J is TRBJ2-3 and V is TRBV6-1; D remains unclear. The CDR3 extends over 14 amino acids. Looked up from germline, CDR1 is MNHNS and CDR2 is SASEGT. The V and J ends lost 4 bases and 4 bases respectively, with 12 bases between them. CDR3 nucleotide sequence: TGTGCCAGCAGTGTCGACCGTACCCCAGATACGCAGTATTTT. Protein sequence: CASSVDRTPDTQYF.

The V and J genes are TRBV10-2 and TRBJ1-6; D gene unclear. V was clipped by 0 bases and J by 7 bases, with 4 bases between them. Germline assignment: CDR1 WSHSY and CDR2 SAAADI. CDR3 length: 13 residues. CDR3 region: CASSESSNSPLHF. CDR3 DNA: TGCGCCAGCAGTGAGTCCTCCAATTCACCCCTCCACTTT.

The chain has TRBV29-1 and TRBJ1-2; 7 bases line up with TRBD1. Germline trimming cut 3 bases from V and 4 bases from J; bases unmatched to any gene: 17. The CDR3 totals 17 residues. Germline-derived CDR1 and CDR2 are SQVTM and ANQGSEA. The CDR3 spells CSVDISPQGGQSYGYTF. The DNA of the CDR3 is TGCAGCGTTGACATTTCCCCGCAGGGGGGGCAGAGCTATGGCTACACCTTC.

This clone showed up just once. The chain links TRBV27 to TRBJ1-5; a weak D match, TRBD1 (5 bases). V lost 2 bases and J 0 bases, leaving 11 bases between the germline ends. Germline V gives CDR1 MNHEY, CDR2 SMNVEV (reference sequence). This CDR3 region has 16 residues. The CDR3 nucleotides are TGTGCCAGCAGTTTAAAGGGACTTCATAGCAATCAGCCCCAGCATTTT. This gives the protein CASSLKGLHSNQPQHF.

V gene TRBV4-1 combines with J gene TRBJ1-2; D unclear. The germline CDR1 and CDR2 sequences are MGHRA and YSYEKL. V dropped 0 bases and J dropped 8 bases, with 7 bases sitting between them. The length of the CDR3 is 12 residues. This chain's CDR3 is CASSQDFGGYTF. CDR3 coding DNA: TGCGCCAGCAGCCAAGATTTCGGGGGCTACACCTTC.

The rearrangement links TRBV14 to TRBJ1-1, with 7 bases matching TRBD1. Germline V gene data show CDR1 as SGHDN and CDR2 as FVKESK. The CDR3 totals 12 residues. The V segment lost 4 bases and the J segment 11 bases; nucleotides outside the gene matches: 7. Written as DNA, the CDR3 is TGTGCCAGCAGCCCTATAACAGGGGAGGCTTTCTTT. This codes for CASSPITGEAFF. The variable domain in full, completed from reference TRBV14 and TRBJ1-1, reads EAGVTQFPSHSVIEKGQTVTLRCDPISGHDNLYWYRRVMGKEIKFLLHFVKESKQDESGMPNNRFLAERTGGTYSTLKVQPAELEDSGVYFCASSPITGEAFFGQGTRLTVV.